Listed below are T cell receptor beta chains from one sample, sequenced in a study of read filtering for tumor transcriptome and immune sequencing. TCRdb called the reads again in MiXCR, with one record for every CDR3 protein. The table includes around 130,000 distinct CDR3 sequences, 10% to 15% detected once. Sequencing was performed on a population of CD138-negative cells sorted from bone marrow. Receptors were obtained from a donor aged 40 or older with multiple myeloma. The conserved cysteine and the conserved F or W are not part of the CDR3 here.

CDR3,J,length,V
ASSLAPGPEAF,TRBJ1-1,11,TRBV5-1
ASGPGTGGETQY,TRBJ2-5,12,TRBV7-9
ASSPQRGGTDTQY,TRBJ2-3,13,TRBV5-1
SAKRGGVNEQF,TRBJ2-1,11,TRBV20-1
SVTTSGEDTQY,TRBJ2-3,11,TRBV29-1
SARDLASGGAYNEQF,TRBJ2-1,15,TRBV20-1
SATPRVSYEQY,TRBJ2-7,11,TRBV20-1
ASSLLDEQF,TRBJ2-1,9,TRBV12-3/TRBV12-4
ASSLYPSSEAF,TRBJ1-1,11,TRBV5-1
AWRPVANTGELF,TRBJ2-2,12,TRBV30
ASVSGTEETQY,TRBJ2-5,11,TRBV2
ASSVGPGHSYNEQF,TRBJ2-1,14,TRBV9
ASSLGLNQPQH,TRBJ1-5,11,TRBV5-4
ASSQEGHTRTGELF,TRBJ2-2,14,TRBV4-1
ASSLGRRYGTDTQY,TRBJ2-3,14,TRBV7-2
ASSLEGRSEQY,TRBJ2-7,11,TRBV5-1
ASSIDERAYNEQF,TRBJ2-1,13,TRBV19
SAREGGREQY,TRBJ2-7,10,TRBV20-1